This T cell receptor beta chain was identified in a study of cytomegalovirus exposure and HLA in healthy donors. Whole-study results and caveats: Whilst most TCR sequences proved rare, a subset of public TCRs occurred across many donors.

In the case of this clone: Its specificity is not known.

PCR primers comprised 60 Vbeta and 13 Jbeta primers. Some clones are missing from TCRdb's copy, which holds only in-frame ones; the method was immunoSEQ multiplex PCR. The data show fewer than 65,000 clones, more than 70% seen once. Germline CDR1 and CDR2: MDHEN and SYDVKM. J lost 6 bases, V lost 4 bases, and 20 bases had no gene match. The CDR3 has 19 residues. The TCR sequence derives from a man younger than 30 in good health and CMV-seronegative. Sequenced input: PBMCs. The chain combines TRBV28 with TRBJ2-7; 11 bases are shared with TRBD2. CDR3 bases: TGTGCCAGCAGTTATCTCTTATCCCCCGGGACTAGCGGATCGACCGAGCAGTACTTC. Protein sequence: CASSYLLSPGTSGSTEQYF.